This T cell receptor (beta chain) came from a study of preoperative IRX-2 immunotherapy in early breast cancer. TCRdb's copy holds only in-frame clones and misses some; the assay was immunoSEQ multiplex PCR. The data contain approximately 26,000 clones, just under 80% of them singletons. The CDR3 runs to 16 residues. Germline V gene lookup returns CDR1 MNHGY and CDR2 SAAAGT. V was clipped by 0 bases and J by 4 bases, with 15 bases between them. The treatment denotes: preoperative locoregional IRX-2 cytokine immunotherapy. Patients received preoperative, locoregional IRX-2 cytokine immunotherapy in a phase Ib study.

The clonotype originates from a human donor with breast cancer. The V and J genes are TRBV6-8 and TRBJ1-1; D is possibly TRBD1 (5 bases). This sample comprised lymph node tissue, obtained before IRX-2 immunotherapy. The CDR3 here is CASSYSTSGRGTEAFF. The DNA of the CDR3 is TGTGCCAGCAGTTACTCAACCTCCGGAAGGGGCACTGAAGCTTTCTTT.